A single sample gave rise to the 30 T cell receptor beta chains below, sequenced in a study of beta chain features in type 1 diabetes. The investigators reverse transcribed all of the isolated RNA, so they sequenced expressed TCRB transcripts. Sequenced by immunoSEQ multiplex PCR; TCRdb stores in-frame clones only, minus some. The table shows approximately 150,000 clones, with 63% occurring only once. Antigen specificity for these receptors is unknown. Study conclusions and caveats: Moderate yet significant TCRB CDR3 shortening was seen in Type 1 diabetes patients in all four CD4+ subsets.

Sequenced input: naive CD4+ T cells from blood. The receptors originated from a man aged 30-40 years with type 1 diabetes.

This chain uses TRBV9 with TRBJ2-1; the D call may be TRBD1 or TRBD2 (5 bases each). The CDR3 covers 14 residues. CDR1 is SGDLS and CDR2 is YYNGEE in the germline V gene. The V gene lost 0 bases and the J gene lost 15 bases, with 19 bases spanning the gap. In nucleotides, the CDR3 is TGTGCCAGCAGCGTAGAAGGGACCTCCCGTGGTGCGTTCTTC. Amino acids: CASSVEGTSRGAFF.

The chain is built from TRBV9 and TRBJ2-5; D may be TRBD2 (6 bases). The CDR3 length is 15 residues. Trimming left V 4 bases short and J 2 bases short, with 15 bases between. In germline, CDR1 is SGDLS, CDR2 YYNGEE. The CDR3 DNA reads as TGTGCCAGCAGCTCGAGTACGGGGGAACAAGAGACCCAGTACTTC. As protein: CASSSSTGEQETQYF.

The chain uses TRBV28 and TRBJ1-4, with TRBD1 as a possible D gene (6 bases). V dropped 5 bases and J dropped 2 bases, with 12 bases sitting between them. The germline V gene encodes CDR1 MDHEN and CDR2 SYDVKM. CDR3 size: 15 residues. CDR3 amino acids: CASSNPTGTNEKLFF. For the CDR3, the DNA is TGTGCCAGCAGTAACCCGACAGGTACTAATGAAAAACTGTTTTTT.

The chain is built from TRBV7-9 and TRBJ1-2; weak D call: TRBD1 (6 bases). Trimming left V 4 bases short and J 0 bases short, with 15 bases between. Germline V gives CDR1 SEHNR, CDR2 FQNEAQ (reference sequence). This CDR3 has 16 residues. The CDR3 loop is CASSSGQERPNYGYTF. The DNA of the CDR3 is TGTGCCAGCAGCTCGGGACAAGAAAGGCCTAACTATGGCTACACCTTC.

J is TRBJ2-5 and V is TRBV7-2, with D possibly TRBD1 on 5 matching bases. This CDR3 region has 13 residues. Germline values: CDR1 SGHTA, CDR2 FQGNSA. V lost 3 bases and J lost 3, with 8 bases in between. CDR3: CASSFQGEETQYF. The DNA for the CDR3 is TGTGCCAGCAGCTTTCAGGGTGAAGAGACCCAGTACTTC.

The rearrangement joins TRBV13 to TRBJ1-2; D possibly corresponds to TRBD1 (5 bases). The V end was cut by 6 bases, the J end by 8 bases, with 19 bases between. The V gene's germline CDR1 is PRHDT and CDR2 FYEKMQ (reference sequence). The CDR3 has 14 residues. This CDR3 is CASSPPGPGNGYTF. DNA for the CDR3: TGTGCCAGCAGTCCACCGGGACCCGGTAACGGCTACACCTTC.

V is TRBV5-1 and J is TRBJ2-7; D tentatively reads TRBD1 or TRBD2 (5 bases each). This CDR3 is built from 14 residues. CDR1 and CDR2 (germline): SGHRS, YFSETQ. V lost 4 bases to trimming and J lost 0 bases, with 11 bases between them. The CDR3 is CASSAEGSSYEQYF. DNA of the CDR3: TGCGCCAGCAGCGCCGAGGGGTCCTCCTACGAGCAGTACTTC.

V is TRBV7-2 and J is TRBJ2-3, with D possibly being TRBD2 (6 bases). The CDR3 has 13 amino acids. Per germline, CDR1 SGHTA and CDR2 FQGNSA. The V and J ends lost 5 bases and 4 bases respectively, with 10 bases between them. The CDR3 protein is CASSPPGADTQYF. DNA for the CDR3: TGTGCCAGCAGCCCCCCGGGGGCAGATACGCAGTATTTT.

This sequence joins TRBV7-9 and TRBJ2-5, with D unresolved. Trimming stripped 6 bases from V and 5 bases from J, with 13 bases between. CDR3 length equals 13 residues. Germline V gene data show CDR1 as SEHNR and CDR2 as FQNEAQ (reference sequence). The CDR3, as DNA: TGTGCCAGCAGGTCGGCGGTAACTGAGACCCAGTACTTC. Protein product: CASRSAVTETQYF.

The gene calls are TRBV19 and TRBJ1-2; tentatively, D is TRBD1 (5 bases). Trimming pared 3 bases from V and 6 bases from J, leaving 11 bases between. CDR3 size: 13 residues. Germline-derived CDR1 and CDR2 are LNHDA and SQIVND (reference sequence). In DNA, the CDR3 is TGTGCCAGTAGTATGGCTCAGGGTGATGGCTACACCTTC. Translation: CASSMAQGDGYTF.

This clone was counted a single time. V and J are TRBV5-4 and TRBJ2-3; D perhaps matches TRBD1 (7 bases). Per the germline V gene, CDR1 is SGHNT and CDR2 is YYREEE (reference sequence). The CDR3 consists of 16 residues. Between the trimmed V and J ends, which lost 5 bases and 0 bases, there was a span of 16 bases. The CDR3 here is CASSLKQGTSTDTQYF. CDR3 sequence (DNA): TGTGCCAGCAGTCTGAAACAGGGGACTAGCACAGATACGCAGTATTTT.

The CDR3 sequence: CASRDTFNYGYTF. The CDR3 DNA follows: TGTGCCAGCAGAGACACCTTTAACTATGGCTACACCTTC. The V gene is TRBV25-1, the J gene TRBJ1-2; D not certain. The germline V gene has CDR1 MGHDK and CDR2 SYGVNS. The CDR3 has 13 residues. The V gene lost 6 bases and the J gene lost 1 base, with 9 bases spanning the gap.

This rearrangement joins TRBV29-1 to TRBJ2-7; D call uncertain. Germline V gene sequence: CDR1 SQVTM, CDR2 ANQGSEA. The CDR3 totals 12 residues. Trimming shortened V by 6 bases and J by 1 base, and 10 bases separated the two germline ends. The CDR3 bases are TGCAGCGTCACAGAGAGGTCCTACGAGCAGTACTTC. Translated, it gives CSVTERSYEQYF.

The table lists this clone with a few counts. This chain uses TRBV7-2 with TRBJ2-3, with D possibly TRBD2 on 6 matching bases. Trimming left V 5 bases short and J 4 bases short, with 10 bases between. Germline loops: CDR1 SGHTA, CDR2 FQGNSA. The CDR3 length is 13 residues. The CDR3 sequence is CASSRGFSDTQYF. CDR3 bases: TGTGCCAGCAGCCGGGGGTTTTCAGATACGCAGTATTTT.

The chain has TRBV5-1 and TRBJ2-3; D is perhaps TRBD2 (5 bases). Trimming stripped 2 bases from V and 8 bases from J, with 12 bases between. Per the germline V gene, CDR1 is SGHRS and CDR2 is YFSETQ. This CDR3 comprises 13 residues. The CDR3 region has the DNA TGCGCCAGCAGCTTAGGGAGAGAGACTACGCAGTATTTT. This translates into CASSLGRETTQYF. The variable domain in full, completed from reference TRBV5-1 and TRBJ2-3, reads KAGVTQTPRYLIKTRGQQVTLSCSPISGHRSVSWYQQTPGQGLQFLFEYFSETQRNKGNFPGRFSGRQFSNSRSEMNVSTLELGDSALYLCASSLGRETTQYFGPGTRLTVL.

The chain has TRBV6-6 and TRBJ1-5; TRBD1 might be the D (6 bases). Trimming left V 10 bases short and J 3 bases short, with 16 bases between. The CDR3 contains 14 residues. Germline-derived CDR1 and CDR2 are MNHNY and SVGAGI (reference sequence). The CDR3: CATATWDTNQPQHF. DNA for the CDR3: TGTGCCACCGCGACTTGGGACACCAATCAGCCCCAGCATTTT.

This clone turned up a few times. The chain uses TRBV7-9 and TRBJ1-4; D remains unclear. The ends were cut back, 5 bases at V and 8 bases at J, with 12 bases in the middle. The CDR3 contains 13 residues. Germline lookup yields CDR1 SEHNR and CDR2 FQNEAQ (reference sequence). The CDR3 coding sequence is TGTGCCAGCAGCCGACTGGAAGGAGAAAAACTGTTTTTT. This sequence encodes CASSRLEGEKLFF. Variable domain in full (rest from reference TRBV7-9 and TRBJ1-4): DTGVSQNPRHKITKRGQNVTFRCDPISEHNRLYWYRQTLGQGPEFLTYFQNEAQLEKSRLLSDRFSAERPKGSFSTLEIQRTEQGDSAMYLCASSRLEGEKLFFGSGTQLSVL.

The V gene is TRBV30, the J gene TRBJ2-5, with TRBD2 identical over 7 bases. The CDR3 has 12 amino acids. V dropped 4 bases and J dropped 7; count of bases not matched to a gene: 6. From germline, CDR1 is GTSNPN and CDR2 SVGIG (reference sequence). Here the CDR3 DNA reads TGTGCCTGGACAGTCGGGGAGGGGACCCAGTACTTC. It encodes CAWTVGEGTQYF.

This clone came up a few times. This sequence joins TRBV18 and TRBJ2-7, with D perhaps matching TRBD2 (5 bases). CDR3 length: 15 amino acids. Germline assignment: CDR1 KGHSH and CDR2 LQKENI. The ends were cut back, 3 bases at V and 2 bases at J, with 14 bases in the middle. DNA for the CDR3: TGTGCCAGCTCACCTGAGGGTATGGTCGCCTACGAGCAGTACTTC. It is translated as CASSPEGMVAYEQYF.

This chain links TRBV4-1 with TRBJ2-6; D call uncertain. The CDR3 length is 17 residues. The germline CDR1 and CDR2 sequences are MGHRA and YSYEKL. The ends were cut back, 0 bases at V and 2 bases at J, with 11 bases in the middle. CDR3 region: CASSQEPRRAGANVLTF. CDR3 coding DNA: TGCGCCAGCAGCCAAGAGCCTCGACGGGCTGGGGCCAACGTCCTGACTTTC.

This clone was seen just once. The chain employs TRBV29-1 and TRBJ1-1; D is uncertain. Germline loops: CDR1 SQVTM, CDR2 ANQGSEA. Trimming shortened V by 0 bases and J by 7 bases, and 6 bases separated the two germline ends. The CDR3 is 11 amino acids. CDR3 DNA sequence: TGCAGCGTTGAAGACGGGGATGAAGCTTTCTTT. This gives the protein CSVEDGDEAFF.

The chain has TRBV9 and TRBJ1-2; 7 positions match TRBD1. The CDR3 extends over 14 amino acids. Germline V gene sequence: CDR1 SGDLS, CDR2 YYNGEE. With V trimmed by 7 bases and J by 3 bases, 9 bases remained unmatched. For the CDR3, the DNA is TGTGCCAGCGCTCGACAGGGTGGAGACTATGGCTACACCTTC. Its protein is CASARQGGDYGYTF.

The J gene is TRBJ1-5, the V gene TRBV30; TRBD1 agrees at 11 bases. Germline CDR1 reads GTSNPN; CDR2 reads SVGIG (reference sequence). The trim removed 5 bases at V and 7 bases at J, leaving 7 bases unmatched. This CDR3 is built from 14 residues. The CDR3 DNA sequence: TGTGCCTGGTCCGGGACAGGGGGAAAACAGCCCCAGCATTTT. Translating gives CAWSGTGGKQPQHF.

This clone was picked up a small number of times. The CDR3 DNA reads TGTGCCACCAGTCAGGCCGGTTTTTACAATGAGCAGTTCTTC. This gives the protein CATSQAGFYNEQFF. The V and J genes are TRBV15 and TRBJ2-1; D remains unclear. The CDR3 runs to 14 residues. Germline-derived CDR1 and CDR2 are LNHNV and YYDKDF (reference sequence). The ends were cut back, 6 bases at V and 4 bases at J, with 13 bases in the middle.

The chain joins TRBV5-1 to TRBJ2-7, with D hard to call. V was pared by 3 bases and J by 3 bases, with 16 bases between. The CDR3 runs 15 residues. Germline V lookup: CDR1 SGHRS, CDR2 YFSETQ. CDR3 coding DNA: TGCGCCAGCAGCTCTACCTCGGATAGAGGCTACGAGCAGTACTTC. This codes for CASSSTSDRGYEQYF.

This CDR3 reads CASSPLANEQFF. CDR3 DNA: TGTGCCAGCAGCCCCCTTGCGAATGAGCAGTTCTTC. V usage is TRBV7-9 and J usage is TRBJ2-1; no clear D. V dropped 5 bases and J dropped 7 bases, with 9 bases sitting between them. The germline V gene has CDR1 SEHNR and CDR2 FQNEAQ (reference sequence). The length of the CDR3 is 12 residues.

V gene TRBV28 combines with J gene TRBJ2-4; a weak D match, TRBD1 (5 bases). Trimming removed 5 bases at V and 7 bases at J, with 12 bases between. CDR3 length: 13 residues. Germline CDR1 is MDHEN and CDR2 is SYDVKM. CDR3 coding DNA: TGTGCCAGCAGTGGCCCCAGGGTGAACATTCAGTACTTC. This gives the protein CASSGPRVNIQYF.

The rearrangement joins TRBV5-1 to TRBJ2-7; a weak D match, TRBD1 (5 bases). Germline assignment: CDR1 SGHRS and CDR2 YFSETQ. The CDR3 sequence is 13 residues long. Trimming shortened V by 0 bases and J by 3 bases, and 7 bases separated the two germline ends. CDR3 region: CASSLVQDYEQYF. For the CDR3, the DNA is TGCGCCAGCAGCTTGGTACAGGACTACGAGCAGTACTTC.

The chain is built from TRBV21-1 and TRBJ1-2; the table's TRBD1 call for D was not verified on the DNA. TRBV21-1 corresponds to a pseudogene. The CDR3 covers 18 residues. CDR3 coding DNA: TGTGCCAGCAGCAAAGAAGTGGCCCCTACGGACAGGGAGTCTGGCTACACCTTC. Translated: CASSKEVAPTDRESGYTF.

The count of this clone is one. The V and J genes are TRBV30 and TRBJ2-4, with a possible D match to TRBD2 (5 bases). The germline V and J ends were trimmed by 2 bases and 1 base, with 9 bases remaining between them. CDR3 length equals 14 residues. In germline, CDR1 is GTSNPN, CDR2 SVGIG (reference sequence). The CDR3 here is CAWSLLGAKNIQYF. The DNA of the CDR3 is TGTGCCTGGAGTTTACTAGGGGCCAAAAACATTCAGTACTTC.